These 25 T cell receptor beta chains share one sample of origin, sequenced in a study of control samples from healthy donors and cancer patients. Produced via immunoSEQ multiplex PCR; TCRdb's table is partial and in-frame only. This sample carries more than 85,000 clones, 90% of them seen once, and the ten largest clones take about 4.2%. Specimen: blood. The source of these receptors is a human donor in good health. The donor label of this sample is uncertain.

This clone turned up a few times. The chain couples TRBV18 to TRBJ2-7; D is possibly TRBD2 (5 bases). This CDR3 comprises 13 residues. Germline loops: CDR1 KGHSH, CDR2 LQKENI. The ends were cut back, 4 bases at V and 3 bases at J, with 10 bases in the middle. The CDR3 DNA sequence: TGTGCCAGCTCACTTCGGGAATACTACGAGCAGTACTTC. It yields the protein CASSLREYYEQYF.

CDR3 in amino acids: CASKGSSNTGELFF. The CDR3 bases are TGTGCCAGCAAGGGGAGCTCGAACACCGGGGAGCTGTTTTTT. V usage is TRBV27 and J usage is TRBJ2-2, with D perhaps being TRBD1 or TRBD2 (5 bases each). Germline lookup yields CDR1 MNHEY and CDR2 SMNVEV (reference sequence). V shed 7 bases and J shed 0 bases, with 9 bases lying between them. This CDR3 region has 14 residues.

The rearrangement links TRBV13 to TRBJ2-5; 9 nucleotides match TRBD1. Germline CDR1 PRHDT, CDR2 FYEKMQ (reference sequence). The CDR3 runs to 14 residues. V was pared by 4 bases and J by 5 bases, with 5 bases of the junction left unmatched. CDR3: CASSWGQGGETQYF. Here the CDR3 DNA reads TGTGCCAGCAGCTGGGGACAGGGAGGGGAGACCCAGTACTTC.

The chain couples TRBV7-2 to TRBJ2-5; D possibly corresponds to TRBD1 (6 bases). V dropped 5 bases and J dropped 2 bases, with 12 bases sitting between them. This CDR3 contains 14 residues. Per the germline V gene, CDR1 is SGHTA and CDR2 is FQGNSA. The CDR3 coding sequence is TGTGCCAGCAGCGGCACAGGGCGACAAGAGACCCAGTACTTC. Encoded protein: CASSGTGRQETQYF.

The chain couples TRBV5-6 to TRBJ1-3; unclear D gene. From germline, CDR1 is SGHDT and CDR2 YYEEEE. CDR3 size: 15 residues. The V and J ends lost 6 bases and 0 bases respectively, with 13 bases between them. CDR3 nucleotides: TGTGCCAGCACCCTTAGGGCGTTCTCTGGAAACACCATATATTTT. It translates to CASTLRAFSGNTIYF.

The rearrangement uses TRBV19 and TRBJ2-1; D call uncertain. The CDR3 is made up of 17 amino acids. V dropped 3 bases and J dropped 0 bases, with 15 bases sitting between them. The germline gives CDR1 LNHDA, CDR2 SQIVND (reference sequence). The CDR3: CASSIRLAFLSYNEQFF. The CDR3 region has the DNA TGTGCCAGTAGTATTAGGTTAGCCTTCCTCTCCTACAATGAGCAGTTCTTC.

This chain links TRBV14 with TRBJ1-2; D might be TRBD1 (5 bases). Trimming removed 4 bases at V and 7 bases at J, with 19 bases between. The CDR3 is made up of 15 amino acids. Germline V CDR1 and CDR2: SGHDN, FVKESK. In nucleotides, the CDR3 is TGTGCCAGCAGCCGTACTAAGGGGAGGGGCGGTGGCTACACCTTC. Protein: CASSRTKGRGGGYTF.

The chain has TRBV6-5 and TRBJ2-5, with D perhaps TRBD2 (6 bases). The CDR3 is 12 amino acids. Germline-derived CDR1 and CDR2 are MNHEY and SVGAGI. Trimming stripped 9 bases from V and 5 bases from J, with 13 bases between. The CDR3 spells CASRGSGETQYF. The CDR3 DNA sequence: TGTGCCAGTCGGGGGTCCGGGGAGACCCAGTACTTC.

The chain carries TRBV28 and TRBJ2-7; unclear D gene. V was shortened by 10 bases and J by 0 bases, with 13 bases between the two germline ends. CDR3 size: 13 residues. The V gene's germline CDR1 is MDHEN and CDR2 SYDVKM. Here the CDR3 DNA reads TGTGCCAACACAGAGGCCAACTCCTACGAGCAGTACTTC. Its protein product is CANTEANSYEQYF. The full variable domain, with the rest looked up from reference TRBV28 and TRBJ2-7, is DVKVTQSSRYLVKRTGEKVFLECVQDMDHENMFWYRQDPGLGLRLIYFSYDVKMKEKGDIPEGYSVSREKKERFSLILESASTNQTSMYLCANTEANSYEQYFGPGTRLTVT.

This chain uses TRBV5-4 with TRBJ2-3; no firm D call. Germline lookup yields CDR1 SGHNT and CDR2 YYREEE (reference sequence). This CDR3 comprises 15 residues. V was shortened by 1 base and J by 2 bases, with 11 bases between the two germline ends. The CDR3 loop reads CASSLSDHPTDTQYF. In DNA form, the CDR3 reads TGTGCCAGCAGCTTGTCGGACCACCCCACAGATACGCAGTATTTT.

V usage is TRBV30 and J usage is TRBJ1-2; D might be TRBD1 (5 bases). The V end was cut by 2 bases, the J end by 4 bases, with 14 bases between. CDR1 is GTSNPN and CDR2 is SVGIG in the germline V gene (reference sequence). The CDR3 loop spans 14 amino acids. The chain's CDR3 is CAWSKTGTAYGYTF. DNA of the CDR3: TGTGCCTGGAGTAAAACCGGGACGGCCTATGGCTACACCTTC.

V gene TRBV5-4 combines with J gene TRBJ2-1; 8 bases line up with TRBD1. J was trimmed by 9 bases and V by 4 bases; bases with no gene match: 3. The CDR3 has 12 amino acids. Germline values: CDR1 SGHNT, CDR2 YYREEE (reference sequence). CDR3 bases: TGTGCCAGCAGCGCTGACAGGGGTGAGCAGTTCTTC. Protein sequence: CASSADRGEQFF.

DNA of the CDR3: TGTGCCAGCAGTTATCAGGGTCACTACGAGCAGTACTTC. This gives the protein CASSYQGHYEQYF. V is TRBV6-2 or TRBV6-3 and J is TRBJ2-7, with a possible D match to TRBD1 (5 bases). Trimming left V 3 bases short and J 3 bases short, with 9 bases between. Germline loops: CDR1 MNHEY, CDR2 SVGEGT. The CDR3 consists of 13 residues.

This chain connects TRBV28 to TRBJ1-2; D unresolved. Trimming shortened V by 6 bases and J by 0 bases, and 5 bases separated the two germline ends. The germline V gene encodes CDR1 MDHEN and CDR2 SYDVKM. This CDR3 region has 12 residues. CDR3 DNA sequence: TGTGCCAGCAGGGACCCTAACTATGGCTACACCTTC. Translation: CASRDPNYGYTF.

In DNA form, the CDR3 reads TGTGCCTGGAGTTTAAATTCACCCCTCCACTTT. Its translation is CAWSLNSPLHF. The V and J genes are TRBV30 and TRBJ1-6; D ambiguous. V lost 2 bases, J lost 7 bases, and 3 bases lay in between. Germline V gene lookup returns CDR1 GTSNPN and CDR2 SVGIG (reference sequence). The CDR3 loop spans 11 amino acids.

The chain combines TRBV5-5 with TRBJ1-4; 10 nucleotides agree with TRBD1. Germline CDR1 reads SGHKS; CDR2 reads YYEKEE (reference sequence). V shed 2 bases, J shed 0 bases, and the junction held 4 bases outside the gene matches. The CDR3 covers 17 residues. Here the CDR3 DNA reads TGTGCCAGCAGCTTTGGGACAGGGGACGCAACTAATGAAAAACTGTTTTTT. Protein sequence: CASSFGTGDATNEKLFF.

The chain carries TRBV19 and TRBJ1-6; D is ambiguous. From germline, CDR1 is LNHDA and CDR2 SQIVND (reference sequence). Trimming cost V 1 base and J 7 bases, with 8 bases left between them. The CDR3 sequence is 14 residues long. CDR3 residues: CASSIAGENSPLHF. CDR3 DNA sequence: TGTGCCAGTAGTATAGCCGGGGAGAATTCACCCCTCCACTTT.

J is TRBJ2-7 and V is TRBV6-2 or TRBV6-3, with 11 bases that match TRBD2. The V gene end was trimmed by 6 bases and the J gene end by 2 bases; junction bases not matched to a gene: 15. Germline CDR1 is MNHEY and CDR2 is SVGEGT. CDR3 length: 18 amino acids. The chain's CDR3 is CASSPSLIAGGPTYEQYV. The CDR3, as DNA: TGTGCCAGCAGCCCCTCTTTGATAGCGGGGGGGCCCACCTACGAGCAGTACGTC.

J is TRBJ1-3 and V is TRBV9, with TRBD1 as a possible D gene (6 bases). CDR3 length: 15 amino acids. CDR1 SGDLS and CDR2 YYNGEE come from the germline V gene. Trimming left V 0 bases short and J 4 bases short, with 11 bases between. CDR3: CASSVVGAIGNTIYF. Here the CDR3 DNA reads TGTGCCAGCAGCGTAGTGGGGGCTATAGGAAACACCATATATTTT.

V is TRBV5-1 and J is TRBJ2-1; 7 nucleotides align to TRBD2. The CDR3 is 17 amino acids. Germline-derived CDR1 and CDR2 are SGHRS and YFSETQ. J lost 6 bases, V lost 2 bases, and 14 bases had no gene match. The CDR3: CASSLSVTAGLGNEQFF. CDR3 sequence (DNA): TGCGCCAGCAGCTTATCGGTAACAGCGGGGTTGGGCAATGAGCAGTTCTTC.

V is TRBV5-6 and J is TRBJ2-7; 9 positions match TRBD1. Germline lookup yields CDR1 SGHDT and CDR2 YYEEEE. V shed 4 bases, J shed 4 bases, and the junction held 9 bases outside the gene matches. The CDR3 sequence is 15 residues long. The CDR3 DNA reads TGTGCCAGCAGCGCATCCGGGACAGGGTTGTACGAGCAGTACTTC. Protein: CASSASGTGLYEQYF.

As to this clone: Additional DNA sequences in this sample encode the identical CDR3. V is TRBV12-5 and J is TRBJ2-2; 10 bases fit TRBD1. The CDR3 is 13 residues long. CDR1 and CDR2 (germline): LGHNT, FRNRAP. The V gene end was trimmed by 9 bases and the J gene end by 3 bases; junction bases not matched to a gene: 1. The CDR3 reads CASGTGDTGELFF. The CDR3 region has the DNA TGTGCTAGCGGGACAGGGGACACCGGGGAGCTGTTTTTT.

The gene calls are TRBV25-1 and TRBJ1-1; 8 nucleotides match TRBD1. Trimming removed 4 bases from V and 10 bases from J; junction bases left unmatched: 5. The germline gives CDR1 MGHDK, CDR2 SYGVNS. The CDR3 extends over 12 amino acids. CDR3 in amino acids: CASSGTGRVAFF. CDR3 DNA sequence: TGTGCCAGCAGTGGGACAGGGCGGGTAGCTTTCTTT.

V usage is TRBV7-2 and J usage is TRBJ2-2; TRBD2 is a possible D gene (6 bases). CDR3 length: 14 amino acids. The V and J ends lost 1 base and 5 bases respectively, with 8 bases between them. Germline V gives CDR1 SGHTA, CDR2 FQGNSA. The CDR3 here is CASSLDAGTGELFF. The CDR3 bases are TGTGCCAGCAGCTTAGATGCGGGGACCGGGGAGCTGTTTTTT.

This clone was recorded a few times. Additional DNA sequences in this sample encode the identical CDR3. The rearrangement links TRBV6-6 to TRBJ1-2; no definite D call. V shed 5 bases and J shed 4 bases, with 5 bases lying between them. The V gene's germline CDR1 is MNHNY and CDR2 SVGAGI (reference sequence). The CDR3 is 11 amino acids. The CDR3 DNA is TGTGCCAGCAGTCCGGGCTATGGCTACACCTTC. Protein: CASSPGYGYTF.